The entry below describes one TCR beta chain. Antigen unknown. The V gene's germline CDR1 is MNHEY and CDR2 SVGEGT. This CDR3 has 15 residues. Trimming took 2 bases from V and 0 from J, leaving 10 bases between them. The data derive from a study of response to subunit inactivated influenza vaccine. Broader study findings: Few additional T cells are recruited per seasonal influenza vaccination, authors suggested.

Each CDR3 protein gets one entry after TCRdb re-called the RT-PCR reads with MiXCR. The repertoire consists of roughly 780,000 distinct CDR3 sequences, with 15% to 20% occurring once and the leading ten covering about a tenth. The V and J genes are TRBV6-2 or TRBV6-3 and TRBJ1-1; D may be TRBD1 (6 bases). The material sequenced was PBMCs from blood, taken less than 6 days after vaccination. This clonotype was obtained from a man aged 45 to 65 who received an inactivated influenza vaccine. CDR3 sequence reads: CASSYRTDMNTEAFF. The CDR3 DNA is TGTGCCAGCAGTTACCGGACAGACATGAACACTGAAGCTTTCTTT.